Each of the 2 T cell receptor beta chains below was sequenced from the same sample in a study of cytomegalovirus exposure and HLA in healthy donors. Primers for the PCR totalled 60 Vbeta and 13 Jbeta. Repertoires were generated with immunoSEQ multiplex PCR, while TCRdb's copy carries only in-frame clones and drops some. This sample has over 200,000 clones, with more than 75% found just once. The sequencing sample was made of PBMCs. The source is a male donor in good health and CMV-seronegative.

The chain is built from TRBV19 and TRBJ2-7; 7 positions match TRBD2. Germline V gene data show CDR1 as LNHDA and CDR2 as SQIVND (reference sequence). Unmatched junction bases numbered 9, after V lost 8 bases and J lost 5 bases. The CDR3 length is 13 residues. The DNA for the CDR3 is TGTGCCAGTTCTGCGGGAGTCAATAACGAGCAGTACTTC. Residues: CASSAGVNNEQYF.

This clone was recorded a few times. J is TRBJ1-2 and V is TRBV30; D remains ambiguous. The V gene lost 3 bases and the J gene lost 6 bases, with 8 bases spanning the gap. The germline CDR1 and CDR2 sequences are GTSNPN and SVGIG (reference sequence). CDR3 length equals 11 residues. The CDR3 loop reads CAWRRKDGYTF. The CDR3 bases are TGTGCCTGGAGGAGGAAAGATGGCTACACCTTC. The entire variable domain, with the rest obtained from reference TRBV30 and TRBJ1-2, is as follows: SQTIHQWPATLVQPVGSPLSLECTVEGTSNPNLYWYRQAAGRGLQLLFYSVGIGQISSEVPQNLSASRPQDRQFILSSKKLLLSDSGFYLCAWRRKDGYTFGSGTRLTVV.